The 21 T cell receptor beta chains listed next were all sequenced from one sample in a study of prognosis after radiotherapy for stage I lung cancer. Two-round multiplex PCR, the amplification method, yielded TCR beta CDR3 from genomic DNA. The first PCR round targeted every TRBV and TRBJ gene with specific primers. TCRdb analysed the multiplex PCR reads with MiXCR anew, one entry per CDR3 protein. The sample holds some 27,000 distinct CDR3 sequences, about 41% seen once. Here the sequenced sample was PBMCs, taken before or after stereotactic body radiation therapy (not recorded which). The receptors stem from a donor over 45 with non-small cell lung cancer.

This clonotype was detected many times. CDR3 nucleotides: TGTGCCAGCAGCCGTCGGGGGAGCGAAGGCTATGGCTACACCTTC. Translated, it gives CASSRRGSEGYGYTF. The chain employs TRBV3-1 and TRBJ1-2, with TRBD1 as a possible D gene (5 bases). V lost 4 bases and J 4 bases, leaving 16 bases between the germline ends. CDR1 is LGHDT and CDR2 is YNNKEL in the germline V gene (reference sequence). This CDR3 comprises 15 residues.

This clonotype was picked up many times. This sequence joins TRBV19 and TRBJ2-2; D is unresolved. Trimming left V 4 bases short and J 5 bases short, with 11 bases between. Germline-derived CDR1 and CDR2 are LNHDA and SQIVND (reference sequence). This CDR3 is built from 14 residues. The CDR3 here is CASSRDPLTGELFF. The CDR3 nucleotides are TGTGCCAGTAGTAGAGACCCCCTGACCGGGGAGCTGTTTTTT.

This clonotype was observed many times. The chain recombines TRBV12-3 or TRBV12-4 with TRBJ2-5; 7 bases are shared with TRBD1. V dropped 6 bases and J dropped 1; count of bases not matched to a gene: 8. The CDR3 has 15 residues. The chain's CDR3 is CASRRNTGVQETQYF. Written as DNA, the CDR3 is TGTGCCAGCAGAAGAAACACAGGGGTCCAAGAGACCCAGTACTTC.

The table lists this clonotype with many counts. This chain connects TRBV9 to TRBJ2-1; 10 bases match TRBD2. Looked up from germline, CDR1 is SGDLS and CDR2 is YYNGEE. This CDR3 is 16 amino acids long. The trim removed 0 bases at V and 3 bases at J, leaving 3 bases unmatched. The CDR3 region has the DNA TGTGCCAGCAGCGTAGTCTCTAGCGGGGGCTACAATGAGCAGTTCTTC. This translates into CASSVVSSGGYNEQFF. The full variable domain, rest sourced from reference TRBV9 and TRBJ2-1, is DSGVTQTPKHLITATGQRVTLRCSPRSGDLSVYWYQQSLDQGLQFLIQYYNGEERAKGNILERFSAQQFPDLHSELNLSSLELGDSALYFCASSVVSSGGYNEQFFGPGTRLTVL.

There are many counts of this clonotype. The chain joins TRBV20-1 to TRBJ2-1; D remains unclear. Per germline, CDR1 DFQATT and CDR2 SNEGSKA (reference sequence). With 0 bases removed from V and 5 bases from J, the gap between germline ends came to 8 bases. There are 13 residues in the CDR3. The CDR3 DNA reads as TGCAGTGCTAGAGATTGGACCGACAATGAGCAGTTCTTC. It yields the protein CSARDWTDNEQFF.

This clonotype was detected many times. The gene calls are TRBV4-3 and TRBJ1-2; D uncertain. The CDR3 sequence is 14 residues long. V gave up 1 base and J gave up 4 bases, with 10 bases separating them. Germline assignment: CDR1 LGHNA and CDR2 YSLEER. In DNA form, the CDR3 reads TGCGCCAGCAGCCAAGCAACCGCGAGCTATGGCTACACCTTC. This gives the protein CASSQATASYGYTF.

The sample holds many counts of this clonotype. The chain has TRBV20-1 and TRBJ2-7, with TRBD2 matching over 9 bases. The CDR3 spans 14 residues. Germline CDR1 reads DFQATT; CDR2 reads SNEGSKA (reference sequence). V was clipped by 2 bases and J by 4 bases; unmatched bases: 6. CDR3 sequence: CSARIAGDFYEQYF. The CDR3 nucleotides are TGCAGTGCTAGAATAGCGGGAGATTTTTACGAGCAGTACTTC.

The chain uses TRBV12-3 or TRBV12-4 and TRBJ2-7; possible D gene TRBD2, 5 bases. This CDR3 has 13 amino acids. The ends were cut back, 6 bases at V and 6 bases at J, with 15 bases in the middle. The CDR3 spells CASSRLGATEQYF. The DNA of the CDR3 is TGTGCCAGCAGCCGCCTGGGAGCGACCGAGCAGTACTTC.

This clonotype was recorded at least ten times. CDR3 sequence (DNA): TGTGCCAGCAGCGGAGACACAGATACGCAGTATTTT. Protein sequence: CASSGDTDTQYF. The chain combines TRBV9 with TRBJ2-3; unclear D gene. Trimming cost V 3 bases and J 2 bases, with 4 bases left between them. The V gene's germline CDR1 is SGDLS and CDR2 YYNGEE. This CDR3 spans 12 amino acids.

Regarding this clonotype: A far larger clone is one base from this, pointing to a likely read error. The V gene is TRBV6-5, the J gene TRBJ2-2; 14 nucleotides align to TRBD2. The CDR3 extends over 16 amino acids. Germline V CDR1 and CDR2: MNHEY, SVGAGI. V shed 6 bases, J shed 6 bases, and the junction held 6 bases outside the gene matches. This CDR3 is CASRSGLAGVAGELFF. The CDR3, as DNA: TGTGCCAGCAGGTCGGGACTAGCGGGAGTGGCCGGGGAGCTGTTTTTT.

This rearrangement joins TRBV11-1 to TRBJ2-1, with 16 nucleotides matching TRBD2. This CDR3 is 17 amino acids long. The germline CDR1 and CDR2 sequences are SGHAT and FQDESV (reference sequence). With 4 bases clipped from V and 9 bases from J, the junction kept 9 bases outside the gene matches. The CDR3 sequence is CASSSTPGLAGGSEQFF. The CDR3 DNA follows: TGTGCCAGCAGCTCCACCCCGGGACTAGCGGGAGGGAGTGAGCAGTTCTTC.

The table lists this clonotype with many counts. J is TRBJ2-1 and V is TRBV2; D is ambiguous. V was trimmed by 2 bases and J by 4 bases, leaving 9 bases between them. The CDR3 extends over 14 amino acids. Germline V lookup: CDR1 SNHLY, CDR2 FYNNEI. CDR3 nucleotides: TGTGCCAGCAGTGAATTAAACGGTTACAATGAGCAGTTCTTC. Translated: CASSELNGYNEQFF.

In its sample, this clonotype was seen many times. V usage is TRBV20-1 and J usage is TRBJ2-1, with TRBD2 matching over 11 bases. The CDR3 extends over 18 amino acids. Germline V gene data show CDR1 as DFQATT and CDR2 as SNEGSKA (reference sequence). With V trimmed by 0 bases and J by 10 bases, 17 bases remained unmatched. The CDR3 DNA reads TGCAGTGCTAGAGATCTCTCTGGAACTAGCGGGAGACCCCAGGAGCAGTTCTTC. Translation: CSARDLSGTSGRPQEQFF.

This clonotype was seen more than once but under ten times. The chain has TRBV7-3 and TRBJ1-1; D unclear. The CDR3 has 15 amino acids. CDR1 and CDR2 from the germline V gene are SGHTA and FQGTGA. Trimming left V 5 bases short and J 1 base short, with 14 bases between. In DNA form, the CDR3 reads TGTGCCAGCAGCATCTCGCGGGCCGAGAACACTGAAGCTTTCTTT. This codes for CASSISRAENTEAFF.

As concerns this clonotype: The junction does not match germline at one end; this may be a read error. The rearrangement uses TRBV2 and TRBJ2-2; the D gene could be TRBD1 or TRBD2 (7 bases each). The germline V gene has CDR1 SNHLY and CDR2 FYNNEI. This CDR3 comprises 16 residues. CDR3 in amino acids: CASRAGQPVFAGDLFF. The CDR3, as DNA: TGTGCCAGCAGAGCGGGACAGCCGGTATTTGCCGGGGATCTGTTTTTT.

CDR3 DNA: TGTGCCAGCATTCCAGGCGTGACTAGCGGGCCTAGCTCCTACGAGCAGTACTTC. This codes for CASIPGVTSGPSSYEQYF. The gene calls are TRBV27 and TRBJ2-7, with 10 bases identical to TRBD2. V was clipped by 7 bases and J by 0 bases; unmatched bases: 15. The CDR3 sequence is 18 residues long. The germline CDR1 and CDR2 sequences are MNHEY and SMNVEV (reference sequence).

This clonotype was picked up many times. The CDR3 coding sequence is TGTGCCAGCAGGAGACAGGGCTCTGGAAACACCATATATTTT. Protein sequence: CASRRQGSGNTIYF. The chain recombines TRBV27 with TRBJ1-3, with 7 bases aligning to TRBD1. CDR1 MNHEY and CDR2 SMNVEV come from the germline V gene (reference sequence). The CDR3 runs to 14 residues. V was pared by 6 bases and J by 0 bases, with 2 bases of the junction left unmatched.

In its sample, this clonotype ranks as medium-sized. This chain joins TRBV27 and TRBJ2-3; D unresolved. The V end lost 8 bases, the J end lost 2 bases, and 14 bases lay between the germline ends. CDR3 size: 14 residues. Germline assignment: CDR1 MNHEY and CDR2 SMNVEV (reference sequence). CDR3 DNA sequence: TGTGCCAGCTCGGGCCCGTCGGACACAGATACGCAGTATTTT. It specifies CASSGPSDTDTQYF.

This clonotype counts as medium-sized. The CDR3 sequence is CSGYSSFYGYTF. The CDR3 DNA is TGCAGTGGATACTCGTCCTTCTATGGCTACACCTTC. This sequence joins TRBV20-1 and TRBJ1-2; D is undetermined. Germline CDR1 reads DFQATT; CDR2 reads SNEGSKA (reference sequence). The V end lost 7 bases, the J end lost 4 bases, and 13 bases lay between the germline ends. This CDR3 has 12 residues.

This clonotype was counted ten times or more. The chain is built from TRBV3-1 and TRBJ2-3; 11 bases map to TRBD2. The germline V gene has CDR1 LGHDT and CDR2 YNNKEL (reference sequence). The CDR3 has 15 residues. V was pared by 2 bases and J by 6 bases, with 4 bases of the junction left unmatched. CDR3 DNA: TGTGCCAGCAGCCAAACTAGCGGGAGTCTGGATACGCAGTATTTT. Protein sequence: CASSQTSGSLDTQYF.

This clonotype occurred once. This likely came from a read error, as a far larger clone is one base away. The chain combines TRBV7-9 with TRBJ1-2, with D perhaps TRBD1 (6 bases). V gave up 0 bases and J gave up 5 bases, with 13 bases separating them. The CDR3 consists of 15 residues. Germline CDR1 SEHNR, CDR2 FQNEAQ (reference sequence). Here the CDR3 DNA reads TGTGCCAGCAGCTTAGCGAGGGGGGGCGCATATGGCTACACCTTC. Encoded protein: CASSLARGGAYGYTF.